This T cell receptor (beta chain) was sequenced during a study of shared clonotypes between healthy human individuals. Points from the study as a whole: Clonotype sharing among donors was thought likely to change with sequencing depth. Researchers found naive subsets generally carried larger estimated richness than memory subsets. Rarefaction curves obtained for sorted subsets showed sequencing incomplete despite large depth.

Comment on this clone: As yet, its antigen is unknown.

In the naive CD8 group, cells lacked CD45RO and were positively selected for CCR7, so terminally differentiated effector memory CD45RA+ cells were left out. The repertoire was sequenced with immunoSEQ multiplex PCR; TCRdb's copy has only in-frame clones and lacks some. The table includes 1.5 million to 2.5 million clones, approximately 94% detected once. The receptor comes from a young man in good health. The sequenced sample consisted of naive CD8+ T cells sorted from blood.

CDR3 sequence reads: CAIRDSATDTQYF. The CDR3 nucleotides are TGTGCCATCAGGGACTCTGCCACAGATACGCAGTATTTT. The V call is TRBV15, the J call TRBJ2-3; tentative D call: TRBD2 (6 bases). Germline V gene sequence: CDR1 LNHNV, CDR2 YYDKDF (reference sequence). The CDR3 is 13 amino acids. V lost 10 bases to trimming and J lost 2 bases, with 13 bases between them. Supplemented by reference TRBV15 and TRBJ2-3, the full variable domain reads DAMVIQNPRYQVTQFGKPVTLSCSQTLNHNVMYWYQQKSSQAPKLLFHYYDKDFNNEADTPDNFQSRRPNTSFCFLDIRSPGLGDTAMYLCAIRDSATDTQYFGPGTRLTVL.